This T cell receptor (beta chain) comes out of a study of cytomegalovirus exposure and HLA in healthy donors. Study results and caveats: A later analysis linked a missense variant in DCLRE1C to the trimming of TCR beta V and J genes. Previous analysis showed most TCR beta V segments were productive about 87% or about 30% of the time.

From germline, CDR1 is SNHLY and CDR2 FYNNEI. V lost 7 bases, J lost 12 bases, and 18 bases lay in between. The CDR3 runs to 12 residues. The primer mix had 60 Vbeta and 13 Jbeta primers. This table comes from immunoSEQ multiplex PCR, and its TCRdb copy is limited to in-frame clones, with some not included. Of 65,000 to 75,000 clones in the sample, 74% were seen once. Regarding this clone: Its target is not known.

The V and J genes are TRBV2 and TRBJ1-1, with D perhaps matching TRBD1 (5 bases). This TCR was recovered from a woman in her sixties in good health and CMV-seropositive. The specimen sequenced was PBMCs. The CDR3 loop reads CASKDATVRTFF. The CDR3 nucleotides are TGTGCCAGCAAGGACGCGACAGTTCGTACTTTCTTT. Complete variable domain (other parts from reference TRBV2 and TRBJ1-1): EPEVTQTPSHQVTQMGQEVILRCVPISNHLYFYWYRQILGQKVEFLVSFYNNEISEKSEIFDDQFSVERPDGSNFTLKIRSTKLEDSAMYFCASKDATVRTFFGQGTRLTVV.